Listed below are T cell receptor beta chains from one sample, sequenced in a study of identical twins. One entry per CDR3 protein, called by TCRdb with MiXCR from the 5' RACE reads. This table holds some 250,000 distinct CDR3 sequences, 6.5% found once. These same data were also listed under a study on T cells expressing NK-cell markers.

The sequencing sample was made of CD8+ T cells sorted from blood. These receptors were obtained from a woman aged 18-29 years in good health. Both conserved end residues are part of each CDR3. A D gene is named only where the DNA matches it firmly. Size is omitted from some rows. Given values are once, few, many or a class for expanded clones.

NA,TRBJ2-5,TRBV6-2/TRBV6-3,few,TGTGCCAGCAGTTACGGGACTGGGTTTGAGTACTTC,CASSYGTGFEYF
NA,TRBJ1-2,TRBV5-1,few,TGCGCCAGCAGGGGTGAAACAGGAAAGTATGGCTACACCTTC,CASRGETGKYGYTF
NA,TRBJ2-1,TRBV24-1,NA,TGTGCCACCAGTGATCGGTGGAATGAGCAGTTCTTC,CATSDRWNEQFF
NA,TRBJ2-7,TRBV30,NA,TGTGCCTGGAGTCCCCCGGCGGGGGCTTACGAGCAGTACTTC,CAWSPPAGAYEQYF
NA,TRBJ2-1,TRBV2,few,TGTGCCAGCATGGGGGACACCACGGGTAATGAGCAGTTCTTC,CASMGDTTGNEQFF
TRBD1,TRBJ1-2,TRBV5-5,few,TGTGCCAGCAGCTTGGCGACAGGGGGCGTAAACTATGGCTACACCTTC,CASSLATGGVNYGYTF
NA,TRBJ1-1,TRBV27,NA,TGTGCCAGCGGCTTAGGGGGGGCGACTGAAGCTTTCTTT,CASGLGGATEAFF
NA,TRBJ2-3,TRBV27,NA,TGTGCCAGCAGCCTGGGGGGGCGGGGAGATACGCAGTATTTT,CASSLGGRGDTQYF
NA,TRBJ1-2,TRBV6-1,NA,TGTGCCAGCATCGGCGAAAGCTACACCTTC,CASIGESYTF
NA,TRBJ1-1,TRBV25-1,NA,TGTGCCAGCGGCCCTTCCAGGCGGGGAGCTTTCTTT,CASGPSRRGAFF
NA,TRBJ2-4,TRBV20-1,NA,TGCAGTGCTGGCGAAACCGGGACACCTCTAGCCAAAAACATTCAGTACTTC,CSAGETGTPLAKNIQYF
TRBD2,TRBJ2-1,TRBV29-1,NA,TGCAGCGTTGAGTTAGCGGGGGGTTCCTACAATGAGCAGTTCTTC,CSVELAGGSYNEQFF
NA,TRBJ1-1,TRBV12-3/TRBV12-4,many,TGTGCCAGCAGCATTGACAGGTCGAACACTGAAGCTTTCTTT,CASSIDRSNTEAFF
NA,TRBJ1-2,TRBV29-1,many,TGCAGCGTTGGGGACGGCTATGGCTACACCTTC,CSVGDGYGYTF